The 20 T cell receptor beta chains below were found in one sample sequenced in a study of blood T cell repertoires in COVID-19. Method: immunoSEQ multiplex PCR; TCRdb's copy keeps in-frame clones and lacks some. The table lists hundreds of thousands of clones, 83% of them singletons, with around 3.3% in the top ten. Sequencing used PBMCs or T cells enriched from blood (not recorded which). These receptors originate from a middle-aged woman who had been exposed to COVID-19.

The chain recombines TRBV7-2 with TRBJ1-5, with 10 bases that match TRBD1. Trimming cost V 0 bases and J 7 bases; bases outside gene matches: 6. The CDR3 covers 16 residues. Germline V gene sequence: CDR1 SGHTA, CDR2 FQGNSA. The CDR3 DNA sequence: TGTGCCAGCAGCTTAGCGGGGACAGGGGTAAGACAGCCCCAGCATTTT. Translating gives CASSLAGTGVRQPQHF.

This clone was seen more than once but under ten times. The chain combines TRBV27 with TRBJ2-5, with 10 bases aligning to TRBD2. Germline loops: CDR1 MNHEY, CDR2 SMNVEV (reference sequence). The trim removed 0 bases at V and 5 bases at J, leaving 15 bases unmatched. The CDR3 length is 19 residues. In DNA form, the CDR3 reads TGTGCCAGCAGTTTATCCCCATTGCTAGCGGGGGAGATGAGGGAGACCCAGTACTTC. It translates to CASSLSPLLAGEMRETQYF.

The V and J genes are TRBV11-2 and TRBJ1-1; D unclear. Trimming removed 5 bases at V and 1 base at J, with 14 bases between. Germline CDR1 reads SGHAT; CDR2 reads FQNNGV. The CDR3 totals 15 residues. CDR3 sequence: CASSAQAGPNTEAFF. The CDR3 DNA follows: TGTGCCAGCAGCGCCCAGGCGGGCCCGAACACTGAAGCTTTCTTT. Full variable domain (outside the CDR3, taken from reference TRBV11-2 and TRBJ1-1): EAGVAQSPRYKIIEKRQSVAFWCNPISGHATLYWYQQILGQGPKLLIQFQNNGVVDDSQLPKDRFSAERLKGVDSTLKIQPAKLEDSAVYLCASSAQAGPNTEAFFGQGTRLTVV.

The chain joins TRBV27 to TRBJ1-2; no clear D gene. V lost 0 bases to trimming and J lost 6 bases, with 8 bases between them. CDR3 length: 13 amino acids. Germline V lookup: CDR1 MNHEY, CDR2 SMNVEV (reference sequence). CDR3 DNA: TGTGCCAGCAGTTTATCGATGGCAGATGGCTACACCTTC. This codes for CASSLSMADGYTF.

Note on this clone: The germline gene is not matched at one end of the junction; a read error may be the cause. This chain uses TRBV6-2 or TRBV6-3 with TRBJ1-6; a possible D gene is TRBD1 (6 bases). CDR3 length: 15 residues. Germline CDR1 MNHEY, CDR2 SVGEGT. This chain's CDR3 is CASSDSDRIHSPLHF. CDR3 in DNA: TGTGCCAGCAGTGACTCTGACAGGATACATTCACCCCTCCACTTT.

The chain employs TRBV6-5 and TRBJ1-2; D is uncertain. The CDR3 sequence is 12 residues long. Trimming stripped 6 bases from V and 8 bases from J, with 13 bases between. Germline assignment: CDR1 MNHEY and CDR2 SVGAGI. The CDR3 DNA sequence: TGTGCCAGCAGAGCTCCTTTGAGGGGCTACACCTTC. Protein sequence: CASRAPLRGYTF.

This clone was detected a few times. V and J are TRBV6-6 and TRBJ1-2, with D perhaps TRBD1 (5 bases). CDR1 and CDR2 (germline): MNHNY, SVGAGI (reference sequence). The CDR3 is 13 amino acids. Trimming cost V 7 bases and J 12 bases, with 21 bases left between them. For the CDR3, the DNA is TGTGCCAGCACCCCGACGGGGGGGGTTATCGACACCTTC. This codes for CASTPTGGVIDTF.

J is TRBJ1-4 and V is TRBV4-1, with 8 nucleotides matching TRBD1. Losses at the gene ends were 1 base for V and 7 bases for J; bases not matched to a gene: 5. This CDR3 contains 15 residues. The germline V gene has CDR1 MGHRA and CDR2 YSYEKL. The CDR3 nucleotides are TGCGCCAGCAGCCAAGTTGGGACAGGCCTTGAAAAACTGTTTTTT. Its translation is CASSQVGTGLEKLFF.

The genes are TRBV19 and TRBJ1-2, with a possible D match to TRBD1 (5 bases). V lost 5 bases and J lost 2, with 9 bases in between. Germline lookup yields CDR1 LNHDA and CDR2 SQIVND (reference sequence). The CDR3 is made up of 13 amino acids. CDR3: CASSQGSNYGYTF. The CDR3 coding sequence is TGTGCCAGTAGTCAGGGTTCCAACTATGGCTACACCTTC.

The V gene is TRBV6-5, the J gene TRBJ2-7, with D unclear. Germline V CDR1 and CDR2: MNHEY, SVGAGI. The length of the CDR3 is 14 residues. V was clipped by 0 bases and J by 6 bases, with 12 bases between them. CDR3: CASSYSWASGEQYF. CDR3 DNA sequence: TGTGCCAGCAGTTACTCGTGGGCGTCTGGCGAGCAGTACTTC.

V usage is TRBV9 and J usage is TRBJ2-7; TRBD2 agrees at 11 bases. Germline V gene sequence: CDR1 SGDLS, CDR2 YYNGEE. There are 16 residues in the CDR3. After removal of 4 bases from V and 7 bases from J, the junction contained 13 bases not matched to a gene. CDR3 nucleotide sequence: TGTGCCAGCAGCCCGAGGGGGGGACTAGCGGTTGGGGAGCAGTACTTC. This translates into CASSPRGGLAVGEQYF.

CDR3 amino acids: CASSYTGQGNSPLHF. DNA for the CDR3: TGTGCCAGCAGTTACACGGGACAGGGAAATTCACCCCTCCACTTT. This chain joins TRBV6-5 and TRBJ1-6, with TRBD1 identical over 9 bases. CDR3 length: 15 residues. The trim removed 2 bases at V and 7 bases at J, leaving 3 bases unmatched. CDR1 and CDR2 (germline): MNHEY, SVGAGI.

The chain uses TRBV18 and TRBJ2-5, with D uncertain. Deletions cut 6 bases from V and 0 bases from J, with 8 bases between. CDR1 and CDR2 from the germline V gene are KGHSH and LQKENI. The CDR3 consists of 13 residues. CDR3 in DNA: TGTGCCAGCTCCATTCAGGACCAAGAGACCCAGTACTTC. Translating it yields CASSIQDQETQYF.

CDR3: CASSAPRGVGQGRSYNSPLHF. CDR3 nucleotides: TGTGCCAGCAGCGCCCCACGAGGGGTTGGACAGGGGCGATCCTATAATTCACCCCTCCACTTT. The chain couples TRBV9 to TRBJ1-6; 9 bases align to TRBD1. This CDR3 has 21 residues. Germline-derived CDR1 and CDR2 are SGDLS and YYNGEE. The V gene end was trimmed by 3 bases and the J gene end by 1 base; junction bases not matched to a gene: 17. Based on the CDR3 plus reference TRBV9 and TRBJ1-6, the full variable domain is DSGVTQTPKHLITATGQRVTLRCSPRSGDLSVYWYQQSLDQGLQFLIQYYNGEERAKGNILERFSAQQFPDLHSELNLSSLELGDSALYFCASSAPRGVGQGRSYNSPLHFGNGTRLTVT.

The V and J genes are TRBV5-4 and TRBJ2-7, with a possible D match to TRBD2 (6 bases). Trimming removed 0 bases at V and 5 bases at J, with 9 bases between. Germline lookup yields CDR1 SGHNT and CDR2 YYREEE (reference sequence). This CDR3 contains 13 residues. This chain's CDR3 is CASSLAGSDEQYF. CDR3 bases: TGTGCCAGCAGCTTGGCCGGGAGTGACGAGCAGTACTTC.

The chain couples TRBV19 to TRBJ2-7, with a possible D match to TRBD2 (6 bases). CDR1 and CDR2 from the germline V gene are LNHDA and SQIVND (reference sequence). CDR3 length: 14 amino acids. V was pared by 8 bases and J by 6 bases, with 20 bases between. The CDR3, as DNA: TGTGCCAGTTCAGGACGGGGGATTTCGACCGAGCAGTACTTC. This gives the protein CASSGRGISTEQYF.

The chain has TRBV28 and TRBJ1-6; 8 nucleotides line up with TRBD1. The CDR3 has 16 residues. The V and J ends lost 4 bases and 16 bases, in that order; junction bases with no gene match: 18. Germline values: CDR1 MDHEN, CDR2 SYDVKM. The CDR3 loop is CASSSSTAVDRVNLHF. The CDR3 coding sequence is TGTGCCAGCAGTTCCTCTACCGCCGTGGACAGGGTAAATCTCCACTTT.

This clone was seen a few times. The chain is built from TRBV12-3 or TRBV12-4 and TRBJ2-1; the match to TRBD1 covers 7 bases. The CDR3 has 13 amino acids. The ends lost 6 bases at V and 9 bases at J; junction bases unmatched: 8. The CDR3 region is CASSRPTGLEQFF. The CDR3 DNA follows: TGTGCCAGCAGCCGACCGACAGGGCTTGAGCAGTTCTTC.

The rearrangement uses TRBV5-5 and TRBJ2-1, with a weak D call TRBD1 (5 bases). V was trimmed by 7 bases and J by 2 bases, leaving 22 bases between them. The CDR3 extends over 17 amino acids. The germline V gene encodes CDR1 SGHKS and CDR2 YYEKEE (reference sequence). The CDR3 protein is CASGLGAKIATYNEQFF. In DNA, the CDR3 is TGTGCCAGCGGCCTAGGGGCAAAGATCGCTACCTACAATGAGCAGTTCTTC.

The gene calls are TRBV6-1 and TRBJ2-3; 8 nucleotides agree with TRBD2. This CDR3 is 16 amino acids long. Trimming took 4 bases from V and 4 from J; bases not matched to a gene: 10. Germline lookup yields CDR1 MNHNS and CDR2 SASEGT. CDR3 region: CASSGPRGGIPDTQYF. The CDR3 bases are TGTGCCAGCAGTGGGCCACGGGGGGGCATCCCAGATACGCAGTATTTT.